The rows below give T cell receptor beta chains drawn from one sample of a study of blood T cell repertoires in COVID-19. Profiling relied on immunoSEQ multiplex PCR, and the TCRdb table lists in-frame clones only, not all of them. The sample yields roughly 180,000 clones, roughly 76% seen once. The sample was peripheral blood. The receptors come from a woman aged 40 to 50 with COVID-19, enrolled during active disease. Each CDR3 is given with its conserved first and last residue. Each record gives: D gene, clone size, CDR3 length, V gene, J gene, CDR3 DNA, CDR3 protein. D genes are given only for firm matches. Rows may omit the clone size; those that give it use once, few, many or a size class.

d_call: TRBD2
clone_size: -
cdr3_length: 16
v_call: TRBV5-8
j_call: TRBJ2-3
cdr3_nt: TGTGCCAGCAGCATCGAAGCGGGGGTTAGCACAGATACGCAGTATTTT
cdr3_aa: CASSIEAGVSTDTQYF

d_call: TRBD1
clone_size: once
cdr3_length: 15
v_call: TRBV19
j_call: TRBJ1-2
cdr3_nt: TGTGCCAGTAGCGTCGGGACAGGGTTCGGCTATGGCTACACCTTC
cdr3_aa: CASSVGTGFGYGYTF

d_call: TRBD1
clone_size: -
cdr3_length: 16
v_call: TRBV5-4
j_call: TRBJ1-5
cdr3_nt: TGTGCCAGCAGCTTTGGGGGACAGGGGCCCTATCAGCCCCAGCATTTT
cdr3_aa: CASSFGGQGPYQPQHF

d_call: TRBD1
clone_size: -
cdr3_length: 15
v_call: TRBV6-1
j_call: TRBJ2-7
cdr3_nt: TGTGCCAGCAGTGAAGTGGGACAGGGGGTCTACGAGCAGTACTTC
cdr3_aa: CASSEVGQGVYEQYF

d_call: -
clone_size: -
cdr3_length: 14
v_call: TRBV2
j_call: TRBJ2-7
cdr3_nt: TGTGCCAGCAGTGAGGGACTCCTTTCCTACGAGCAGTACTTC
cdr3_aa: CASSEGLLSYEQYF

d_call: TRBD1
clone_size: -
cdr3_length: 16
v_call: TRBV7-3
j_call: TRBJ2-7
cdr3_nt: TGTGCCAGCAGCCCCACAGGAGGACAGGGCGGAGGCGAGCAGTACTTC
cdr3_aa: CASSPTGGQGGGEQYF

d_call: -
clone_size: -
cdr3_length: 14
v_call: TRBV6-5
j_call: TRBJ1-1
cdr3_nt: TGTGCCAGCAACTATGGCCGGGTAAACACTGAAGCTTTCTTT
cdr3_aa: CASNYGRVNTEAFF

d_call: TRBD1
clone_size: few
cdr3_length: 13
v_call: TRBV11-2
j_call: TRBJ1-2
cdr3_nt: TGTGCCAGCAGCCGGACAGGGGGCGGTGGCTACACCTTC
cdr3_aa: CASSRTGGGGYTF

d_call: -
clone_size: few
cdr3_length: 19
v_call: TRBV18
j_call: TRBJ2-4
cdr3_nt: TGTGCCAGCTCACCAAACCCCGGGGAATTAATTGTGGCCAAAAACATTCAGTACTTC
cdr3_aa: CASSPNPGELIVAKNIQYF

d_call: TRBD1
clone_size: -
cdr3_length: 14
v_call: TRBV5-4
j_call: TRBJ1-5
cdr3_nt: TGTGCCAGCAGCCGAGGGGGCGACAATCAGCCCCAGCATTTT
cdr3_aa: CASSRGGDNQPQHF

d_call: TRBD2
clone_size: medium-sized
cdr3_length: 18
v_call: TRBV5-4
j_call: TRBJ2-5
cdr3_nt: TGTGCCAGCAGGCTGTGGGTTACTAGCGGGGGACACCAAGAGACCCAGTACTTC
cdr3_aa: CASRLWVTSGGHQETQYF

d_call: TRBD1
clone_size: -
cdr3_length: 16
v_call: TRBV10-3
j_call: TRBJ2-2
cdr3_nt: TGTGCCATCAGTGAGATGGGACAGGGAATCACCGGGGAGCTGTTTTTT
cdr3_aa: CAISEMGQGITGELFF

d_call: TRBD1
clone_size: -
cdr3_length: 13
v_call: TRBV15
j_call: TRBJ2-7
cdr3_nt: TGTGCCACCAGCACCCGGACAGGCTACGAGCAGTACTTC
cdr3_aa: CATSTRTGYEQYF

d_call: -
clone_size: -
cdr3_length: 12
v_call: TRBV6-5
j_call: TRBJ2-2
cdr3_nt: TGTGCCAGCAGACCCGGGACCGGGGAGCTGTTTTTT
cdr3_aa: CASRPGTGELFF

d_call: -
clone_size: -
cdr3_length: 15
v_call: TRBV25-1
j_call: TRBJ1-1
cdr3_nt: TGTGCCAGCAGTGAATCCCGACACCCGATTACTGAAGCTTTCTTT
cdr3_aa: CASSESRHPITEAFF

d_call: TRBD1
clone_size: -
cdr3_length: 17
v_call: TRBV19
j_call: TRBJ1-1
cdr3_nt: TGTGCCAGTAGTACCTACCGGACAGGACCTATGAACACTGAAGCTTTCTTT
cdr3_aa: CASSTYRTGPMNTEAFF

d_call: -
clone_size: -
cdr3_length: 13
v_call: TRBV6-1
j_call: TRBJ1-5
cdr3_nt: TGTGCCAGCAGTGAAAGCTGGAATCAGCCCCAGCATTTT
cdr3_aa: CASSESWNQPQHF

d_call: -
clone_size: -
cdr3_length: 13
v_call: TRBV6-5
j_call: TRBJ1-5
cdr3_nt: TGTGCCAGCCACCGAGATCTAAATCAGCCCCAGCATTTT
cdr3_aa: CASHRDLNQPQHF

d_call: TRBD2
clone_size: once
cdr3_length: 16
v_call: TRBV3-1/TRBV3-2
j_call: TRBJ2-7
cdr3_nt: TGTGCCAGCAGCCAAGAGGGCGGGAGGAGCTCCTACGAGCAGTACTTC
cdr3_aa: CASSQEGGRSSYEQYF

d_call: -
clone_size: -
cdr3_length: 14
v_call: TRBV5-5
j_call: TRBJ1-1
cdr3_nt: TGTGCCAGCAGGGATACCAGGGGAAGCACTGAAGCTTTCTTT
cdr3_aa: CASRDTRGSTEAFF

d_call: TRBD2
clone_size: -
cdr3_length: 13
v_call: TRBV3-1/TRBV3-2
j_call: TRBJ2-1
cdr3_nt: TGTGCCAGCAGCCAACAACTAGCGTTTGATCAGTTCTTC
cdr3_aa: CASSQQLAFDQFF

d_call: TRBD1
clone_size: -
cdr3_length: 14
v_call: TRBV6-6
j_call: TRBJ1-6
cdr3_nt: TGTGCCAGCAGTCTACGACAGGGGAGTTCACCCCTCCACTTT
cdr3_aa: CASSLRQGSSPLHF

d_call: -
clone_size: -
cdr3_length: 14
v_call: TRBV7-3
j_call: TRBJ2-5
cdr3_nt: TGTGCCAGCAGTCTTGACAGCAACCAAGAGACCCAGTACTTC
cdr3_aa: CASSLDSNQETQYF

d_call: TRBD2
clone_size: -
cdr3_length: 16
v_call: TRBV19
j_call: TRBJ2-1
cdr3_nt: TGTGCCAGTAGCCTCACCACTAGCGCCTCCTACAATGAGCAGTTCTTC
cdr3_aa: CASSLTTSASYNEQFF

d_call: -
clone_size: once
cdr3_length: 13
v_call: TRBV7-3
j_call: TRBJ1-5
cdr3_nt: TGTGCCAGCAGCCGAGGGCCCAATCAGCCCCAGCATTTT
cdr3_aa: CASSRGPNQPQHF

d_call: TRBD1
clone_size: once
cdr3_length: 13
v_call: TRBV19
j_call: TRBJ1-2
cdr3_nt: TGTGCCAGTAGTCGGGACAGGAACTATGGCTACACCTTC
cdr3_aa: CASSRDRNYGYTF

d_call: -
clone_size: -
cdr3_length: 14
v_call: TRBV3-1/TRBV3-2
j_call: TRBJ1-3
cdr3_nt: TGTGCCAGCAGCCAACCCGACACAGGAAACACCATATATTTT
cdr3_aa: CASSQPDTGNTIYF

d_call: -
clone_size: -
cdr3_length: 11
v_call: TRBV16
j_call: TRBJ1-2
cdr3_nt: TGTGCCAGCAGCCCGAGTTATGGCTACACCTTC
cdr3_aa: CASSPSYGYTF

d_call: -
clone_size: -
cdr3_length: 12
v_call: TRBV24-1
j_call: TRBJ2-3
cdr3_nt: TGTGCCACCAGTTCTTCCACAGATACGCAGTATTTT
cdr3_aa: CATSSSTDTQYF

d_call: TRBD1
clone_size: -
cdr3_length: 13
v_call: TRBV5-1
j_call: TRBJ2-7
cdr3_nt: TGCGCCAGCAGCAAAACAGGGGGCTACGAGCAGTACTTC
cdr3_aa: CASSKTGGYEQYF

d_call: -
clone_size: once
cdr3_length: 16
v_call: TRBV11-2
j_call: TRBJ1-2
cdr3_nt: TGTGCCAGCAGCCCCCGGACAGATAGCATTAACTATGGCTACACCTTC
cdr3_aa: CASSPRTDSINYGYTF

d_call: TRBD1
clone_size: -
cdr3_length: 15
v_call: TRBV19
j_call: TRBJ1-4
cdr3_nt: TGTGCCAGTAGAATCCCGGGACAGTCAAATGAAAAACTGTTTTTT
cdr3_aa: CASRIPGQSNEKLFF

d_call: -
clone_size: -
cdr3_length: 13
v_call: TRBV5-6
j_call: TRBJ1-2
cdr3_nt: TGTGCCAGCAGCTTGAATAGATACTATGGCTACACCTTC
cdr3_aa: CASSLNRYYGYTF

d_call: TRBD1
clone_size: -
cdr3_length: 15
v_call: TRBV7-9
j_call: TRBJ2-3
cdr3_nt: TGTGCCAGCAGCTTTTTTGAGGGGGCCACAGATACGCAGTATTTT
cdr3_aa: CASSFFEGATDTQYF

d_call: TRBD1
clone_size: -
cdr3_length: 14
v_call: TRBV10-2
j_call: TRBJ1-3
cdr3_nt: TGCGCCAGCAGGGGACAGGGGATTGGAAACACCATATATTTT
cdr3_aa: CASRGQGIGNTIYF

d_call: -
clone_size: -
cdr3_length: 11
v_call: TRBV10-3
j_call: TRBJ1-2
cdr3_nt: TGTGCCATCAGTGCCGGGAGTGGCTACACCTTC
cdr3_aa: CAISAGSGYTF

d_call: TRBD2
clone_size: -
cdr3_length: 17
v_call: TRBV6-4
j_call: TRBJ2-1
cdr3_nt: TGTGCCAGCAGTCGGACTAGCGGGGGGGTAGGCTACAATGAGCAGTTCTTC
cdr3_aa: CASSRTSGGVGYNEQFF

d_call: TRBD2
clone_size: -
cdr3_length: 15
v_call: TRBV3-1/TRBV3-2
j_call: TRBJ2-3
cdr3_nt: TGTGCCAGCAGCCAGTTGGGGCGGGAGGAGCGTACGCAGTATTTT
cdr3_aa: CASSQLGREERTQYF

d_call: TRBD1
clone_size: -
cdr3_length: 14
v_call: TRBV10-3
j_call: TRBJ2-3
cdr3_nt: TGTGCCATCACTGGGACAGGGAGCACAGATACGCAGTATTTT
cdr3_aa: CAITGTGSTDTQYF

d_call: -
clone_size: -
cdr3_length: 13
v_call: TRBV3-1/TRBV3-2
j_call: TRBJ1-1
cdr3_nt: TGTGCCAGCAGCAAACAGGTAAAAACTGAAGCTTTCTTT
cdr3_aa: CASSKQVKTEAFF

d_call: -
clone_size: -
cdr3_length: 16
v_call: TRBV7-3
j_call: TRBJ2-1
cdr3_nt: TGTGCCAGCAGCTTAACGCCGGGAATGGGGATGAATGAGCAGTTCTTC
cdr3_aa: CASSLTPGMGMNEQFF

d_call: TRBD2
clone_size: -
cdr3_length: 14
v_call: TRBV27
j_call: TRBJ2-5
cdr3_nt: TGTGCCAGCGGGAGGGATGGTAGTCGGGAGACCCAGTACTTC
cdr3_aa: CASGRDGSRETQYF

d_call: TRBD1
clone_size: -
cdr3_length: 16
v_call: TRBV18
j_call: TRBJ2-3
cdr3_nt: TGTGCCAGCTCTCTCGCGCCAGGGGGCAGCACAGATACGCAGTATTTT
cdr3_aa: CASSLAPGGSTDTQYF

d_call: TRBD1
clone_size: once
cdr3_length: 14
v_call: TRBV18
j_call: TRBJ2-1
cdr3_nt: TGTGCCAGCTCACCCCAGAAGGGGGCCAATGAGCAGTTCTTC
cdr3_aa: CASSPQKGANEQFF

d_call: TRBD1
clone_size: -
cdr3_length: 13
v_call: TRBV27
j_call: TRBJ1-5
cdr3_nt: TGTGCCAGCAGCTACAGGGGGCTGCAGCCCCAGCATTTT
cdr3_aa: CASSYRGLQPQHF

d_call: TRBD1
clone_size: -
cdr3_length: 15
v_call: TRBV4-2
j_call: TRBJ1-2
cdr3_nt: TGTGCCAGCAGCCACAGCACAGGGGGCGGCTATGGCTACACCTTC
cdr3_aa: CASSHSTGGGYGYTF

d_call: -
clone_size: -
cdr3_length: 13
v_call: TRBV3-1/TRBV3-2
j_call: TRBJ2-2
cdr3_nt: TGTGCCAGCAGCCGGCAGGGGACCGGGGAGCTGTTTTTT
cdr3_aa: CASSRQGTGELFF

d_call: TRBD1
clone_size: -
cdr3_length: 15
v_call: TRBV15
j_call: TRBJ1-2
cdr3_nt: TGTGCCACCAGCAGCCACCGGGACAGGACCTATGGCTACACCTTC
cdr3_aa: CATSSHRDRTYGYTF

d_call: -
clone_size: -
cdr3_length: 19
v_call: TRBV4-2
j_call: TRBJ1-6
cdr3_nt: TGTGCCAGCAGCCTGTGGGTTTTTAGGGGTTCTTCCAGTCCTTCACCCCTCCACTTT
cdr3_aa: CASSLWVFRGSSSPSPLHF

d_call: -
clone_size: -
cdr3_length: 13
v_call: TRBV30
j_call: TRBJ1-2
cdr3_nt: TGTGCCTGGAGTCAGGGCCACAGCTATGGCTACACCTTC
cdr3_aa: CAWSQGHSYGYTF

d_call: TRBD1
clone_size: once
cdr3_length: 15
v_call: TRBV19
j_call: TRBJ2-7
cdr3_nt: TGTGCCAGTAGTTCCCTGACAGGGGTCTCCTACGAGCAGTACTTC
cdr3_aa: CASSSLTGVSYEQYF

d_call: -
clone_size: -
cdr3_length: 14
v_call: TRBV28
j_call: TRBJ1-2
cdr3_nt: TGTGCCAGCAGTTCGGCCGGGGGAACCTATGGCTACACCTTC
cdr3_aa: CASSSAGGTYGYTF

d_call: -
clone_size: -
cdr3_length: 17
v_call: TRBV7-9
j_call: TRBJ2-1
cdr3_nt: TGTGCCAGCAGCATCCTTGCCGGGACACACTCCTACAATGAGCAGTTCTTC
cdr3_aa: CASSILAGTHSYNEQFF